This entry lists 4 T cell receptor beta chains sequenced from one sample in a study of Tregs in tolerant kidney transplant recipients. Assay used: immunoSEQ multiplex PCR; TCRdb lists only in-frame clones, some missing. This repertoire includes roughly 50,000 clones. The sample consisted of CD4+ T cells from blood, taken before the transplant. The origin of the receptors is a human donor who received a combined kidney and bone marrow transplant.

A note on this clone: The sequence runs out 3 residues before the end of the CDR3; the remainder is reconstructed from the germline J gene. The chain links TRBV19 to TRBJ1-2; 9 nucleotides line up with TRBD1. The CDR3 contains 18 residues. V gave up 7 bases and J gave up 6 bases; unmatched junction bases: 21. CDR1 and CDR2 (germline): LNHDA, SQIVND (reference sequence). CDR3 bases read: TGTGCCAGTAAACTCGAGGGACAGGGTATATCGCTCTTGGATGGC. This translates into CASKLEGQGISLLDG. The entire CDR3 sequence reads CASKLEGQGISLLDGYTF.

About this clone itself: The read falls 3 residues short of the CDR3 end, and the missing part is taken from the germline J gene. The chain links TRBV18 to TRBJ1-2; tentatively, D is TRBD1 (5 bases). The CDR3 totals 14 residues. V was clipped by 0 bases and J by 4 bases, with 9 bases between them. Germline-derived CDR1 and CDR2 are KGHSH and LQKENI. The covered CDR3 bases are TGTGCCAGCTCACCACCACAGGCCGCCTATGGC. It translates to CASSPPQAAYG. The full CDR3 is CASSPPQAAYGYTF.

Regarding this clone: Read data end 3 residues before the CDR3 end; the end is taken from the germline J gene. The chain employs TRBV5-1 and TRBJ2-1; the D is unclear. The germline gives CDR1 SGHRS, CDR2 YFSETQ. The CDR3 is 14 residues long. The V end lost 0 bases, the J end lost 5 bases, and 9 bases lay between the germline ends. The sequenced CDR3 bases are TGCGCCAGCAGCTTGGACTTATCCGACAATGAG. Translating it yields CASSLDLSDNE. The whole CDR3 protein reads CASSLDLSDNEQFF.

On this clone: From the germline J gene comes the end of the CDR3, since the read stops 3 residues before it. V usage is TRBV7-9 and J usage is TRBJ1-4; 7 positions agree with TRBD1. CDR3 length: 14 residues. Trimming took 4 bases from V and 8 from J; bases not matched to a gene: 7. Germline CDR1 reads SEHNR; CDR2 reads FQNEAQ (reference sequence). The CDR3 sequence is CASSSTGLGEKLFF. CDR3 bases read: TGTGCCAGCAGCTCGACAGGGCTGGGAGAAAAA.